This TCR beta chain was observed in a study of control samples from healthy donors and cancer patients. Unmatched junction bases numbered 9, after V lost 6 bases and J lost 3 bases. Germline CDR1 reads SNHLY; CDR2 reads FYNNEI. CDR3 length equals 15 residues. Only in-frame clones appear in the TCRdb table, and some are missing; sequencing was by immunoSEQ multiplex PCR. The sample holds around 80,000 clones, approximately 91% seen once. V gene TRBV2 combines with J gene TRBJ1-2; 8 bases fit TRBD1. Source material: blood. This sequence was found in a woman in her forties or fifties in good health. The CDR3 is CASRIQGGIHYGYTF. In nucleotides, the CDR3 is TGTGCCAGCAGAATACAGGGGGGCATTCACTATGGCTACACCTTC.